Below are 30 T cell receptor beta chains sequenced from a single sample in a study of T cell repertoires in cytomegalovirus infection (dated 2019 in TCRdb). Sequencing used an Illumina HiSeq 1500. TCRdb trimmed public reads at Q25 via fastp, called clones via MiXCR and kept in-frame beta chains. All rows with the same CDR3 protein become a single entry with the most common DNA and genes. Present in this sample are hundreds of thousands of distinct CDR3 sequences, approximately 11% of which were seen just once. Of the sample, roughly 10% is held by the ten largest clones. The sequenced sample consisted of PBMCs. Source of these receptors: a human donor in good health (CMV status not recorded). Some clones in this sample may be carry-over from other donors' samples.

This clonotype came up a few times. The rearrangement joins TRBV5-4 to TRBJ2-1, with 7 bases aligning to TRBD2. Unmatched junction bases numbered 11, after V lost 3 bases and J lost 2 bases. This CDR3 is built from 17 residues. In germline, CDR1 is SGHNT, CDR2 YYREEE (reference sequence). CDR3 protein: CASSSGRRGFTYNEQFF. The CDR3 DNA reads TGTGCCAGCAGCTCGGGGCGGCGGGGGTTTACCTACAATGAGCAGTTCTTC.

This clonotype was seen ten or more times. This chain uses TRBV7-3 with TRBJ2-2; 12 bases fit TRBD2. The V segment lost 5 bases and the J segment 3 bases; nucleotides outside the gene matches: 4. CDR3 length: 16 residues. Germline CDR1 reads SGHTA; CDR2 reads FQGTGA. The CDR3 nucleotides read TGTGCCAGCAGCCTAGCGGGAGGGCCGGACACCGGGGAGCTGTTTTTT. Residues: CASSLAGGPDTGELFF.

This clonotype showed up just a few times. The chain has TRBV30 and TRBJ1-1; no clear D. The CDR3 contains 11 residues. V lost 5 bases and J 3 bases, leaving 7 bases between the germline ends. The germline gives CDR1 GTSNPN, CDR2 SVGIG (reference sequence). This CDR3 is CAWEGDTEAFF. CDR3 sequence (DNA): TGTGCCTGGGAGGGTGACACTGAAGCTTTCTTT.

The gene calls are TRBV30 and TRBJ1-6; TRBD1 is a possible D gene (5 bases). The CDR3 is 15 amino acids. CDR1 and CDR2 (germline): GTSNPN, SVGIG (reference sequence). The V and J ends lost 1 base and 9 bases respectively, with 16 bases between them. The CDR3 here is CAWSDDGARFSPLHF. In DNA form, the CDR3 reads TGTGCCTGGAGTGATGATGGGGCCAGATTTTCACCCCTCCACTTT.

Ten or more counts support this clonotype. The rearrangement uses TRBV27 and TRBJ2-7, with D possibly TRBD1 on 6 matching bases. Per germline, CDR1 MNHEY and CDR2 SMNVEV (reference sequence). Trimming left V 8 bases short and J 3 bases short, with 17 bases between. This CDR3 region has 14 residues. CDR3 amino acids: CASSSRGNGYEQYF. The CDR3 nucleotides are TGTGCCAGCTCCTCCAGGGGAAACGGCTACGAGCAGTACTTC.

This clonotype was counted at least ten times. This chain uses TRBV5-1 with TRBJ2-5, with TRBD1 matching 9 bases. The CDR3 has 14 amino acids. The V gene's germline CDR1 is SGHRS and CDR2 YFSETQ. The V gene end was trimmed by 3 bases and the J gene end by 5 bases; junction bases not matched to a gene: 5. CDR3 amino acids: CASSSGQGSETQYF. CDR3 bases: TGCGCCAGCAGCTCGGGACAGGGTTCGGAGACCCAGTACTTC.

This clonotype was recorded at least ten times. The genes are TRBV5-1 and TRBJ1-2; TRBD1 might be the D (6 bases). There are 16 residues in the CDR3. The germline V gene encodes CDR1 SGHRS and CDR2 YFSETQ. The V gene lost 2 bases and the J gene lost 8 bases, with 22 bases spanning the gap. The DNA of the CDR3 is TGCGCCAGCAGCTTTACCCTGTCGGGACAACTAGGCGGCTACACCTTC. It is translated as CASSFTLSGQLGGYTF.

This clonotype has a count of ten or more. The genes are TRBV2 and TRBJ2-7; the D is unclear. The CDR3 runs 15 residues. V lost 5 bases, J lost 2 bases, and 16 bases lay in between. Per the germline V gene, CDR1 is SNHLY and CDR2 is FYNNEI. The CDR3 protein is CASSSGAPSTYEQYF. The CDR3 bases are TGTGCCAGCAGTTCAGGCGCACCATCAACCTACGAGCAGTACTTC.

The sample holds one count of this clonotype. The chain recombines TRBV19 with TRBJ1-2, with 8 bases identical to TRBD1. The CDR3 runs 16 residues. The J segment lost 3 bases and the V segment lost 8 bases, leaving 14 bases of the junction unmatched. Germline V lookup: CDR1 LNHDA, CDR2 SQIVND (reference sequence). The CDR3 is CASRPRGRGPDYGYTF. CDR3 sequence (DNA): TGTGCCAGTCGTCCCCGGGGCAGGGGGCCGGACTATGGCTACACCTTC.

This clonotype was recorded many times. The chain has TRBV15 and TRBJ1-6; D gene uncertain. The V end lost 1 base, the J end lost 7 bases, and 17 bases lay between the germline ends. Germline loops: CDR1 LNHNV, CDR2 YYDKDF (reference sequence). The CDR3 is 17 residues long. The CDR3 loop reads CATSRVQPFTGNSPLHF. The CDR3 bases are TGTGCCACCAGCAGAGTTCAACCTTTTACGGGGAATTCACCCCTCCACTTT.

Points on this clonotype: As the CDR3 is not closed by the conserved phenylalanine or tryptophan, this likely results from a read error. The CDR3 nucleotides read TGTGCCAGCAGCCAAGATACCCTGACAGCGCGACTTGCAACCTACGAGCAGTACTTG. It specifies CASSQDTLTARLATYEQYL. The rearrangement uses TRBV14 and TRBJ2-7; a possible D gene is TRBD1 (5 bases). The ends were cut back, 0 bases at V and 2 bases at J, with 23 bases in the middle. The length of the CDR3 is 19 residues. CDR1 is SGHDN and CDR2 is FVKESK in the germline V gene.

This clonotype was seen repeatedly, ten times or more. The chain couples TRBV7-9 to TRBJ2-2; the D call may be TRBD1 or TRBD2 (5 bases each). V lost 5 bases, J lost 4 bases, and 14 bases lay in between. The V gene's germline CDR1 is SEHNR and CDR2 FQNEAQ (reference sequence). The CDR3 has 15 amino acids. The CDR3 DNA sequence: TGTGCCAGCAGCCCCCAGGGACGGACCACCGGGGAGCTGTTTTTT. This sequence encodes CASSPQGRTTGELFF.

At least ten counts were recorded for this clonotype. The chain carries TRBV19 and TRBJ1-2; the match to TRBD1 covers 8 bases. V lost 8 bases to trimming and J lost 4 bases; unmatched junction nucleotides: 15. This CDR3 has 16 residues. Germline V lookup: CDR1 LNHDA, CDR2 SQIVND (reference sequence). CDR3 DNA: TGTGCCAGTGGAGACAGGGGCGAAACCCGGGCCTATGGCTACACCTTC. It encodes CASGDRGETRAYGYTF. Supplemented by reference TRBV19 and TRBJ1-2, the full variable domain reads DGGITQSPKYLFRKEGQNVTLSCEQNLNHDAMYWYRQDPGQGLRLIYYSQIVNDFQKGDIAEGYSVSREKKESFPLTVTSAQKNPTAFYLCASGDRGETRAYGYTFGSGTRLTVV.

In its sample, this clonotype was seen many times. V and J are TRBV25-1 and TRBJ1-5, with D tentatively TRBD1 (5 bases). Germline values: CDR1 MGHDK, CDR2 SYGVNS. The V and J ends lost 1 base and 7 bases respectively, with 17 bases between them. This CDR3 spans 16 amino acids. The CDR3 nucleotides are TGTGCCAGCAGTGAATCGGCCGGGACTTCGTCCCAGCCCCAGCATTTT. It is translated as CASSESAGTSSQPQHF.

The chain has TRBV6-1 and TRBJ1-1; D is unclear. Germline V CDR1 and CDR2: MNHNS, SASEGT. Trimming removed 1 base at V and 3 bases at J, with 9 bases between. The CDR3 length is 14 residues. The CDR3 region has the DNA TGTGCCAGCAGTGAAGAGGGCAGGTACACTGAAGCTTTCTTT. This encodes CASSEEGRYTEAFF.

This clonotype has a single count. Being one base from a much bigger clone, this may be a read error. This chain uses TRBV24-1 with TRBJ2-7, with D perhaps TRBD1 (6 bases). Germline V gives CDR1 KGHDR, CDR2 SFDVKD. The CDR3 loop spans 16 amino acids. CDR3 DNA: TGTGTCACCGACCTCTCCCGGGACACGAGGATCTACGAGCAGTACTTC. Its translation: CVTDLSRDTRIYEQYF.

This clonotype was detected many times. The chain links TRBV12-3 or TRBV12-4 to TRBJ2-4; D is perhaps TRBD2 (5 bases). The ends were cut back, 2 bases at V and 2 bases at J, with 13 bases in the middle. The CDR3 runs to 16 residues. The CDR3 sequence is CASSLSGELTKNIQYF. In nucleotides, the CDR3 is TGTGCCAGCAGTTTATCTGGGGAGTTAACCAAAAACATTCAGTACTTC.

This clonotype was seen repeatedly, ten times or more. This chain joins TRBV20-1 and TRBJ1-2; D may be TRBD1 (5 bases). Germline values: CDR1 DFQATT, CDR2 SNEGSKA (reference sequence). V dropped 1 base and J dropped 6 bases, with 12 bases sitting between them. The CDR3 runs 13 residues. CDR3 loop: CSARGQLEDGYTF. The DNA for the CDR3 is TGCAGTGCTAGAGGACAGTTAGAGGATGGCTACACCTTC.

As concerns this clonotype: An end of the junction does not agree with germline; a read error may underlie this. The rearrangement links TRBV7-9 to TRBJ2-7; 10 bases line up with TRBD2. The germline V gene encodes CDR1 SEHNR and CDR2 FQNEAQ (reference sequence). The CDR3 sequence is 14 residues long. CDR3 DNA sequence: TGTGCCTGCAGCTTAGGGACTAGCGCCTACGAGCAGTACTTC. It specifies CACSLGTSAYEQYF.

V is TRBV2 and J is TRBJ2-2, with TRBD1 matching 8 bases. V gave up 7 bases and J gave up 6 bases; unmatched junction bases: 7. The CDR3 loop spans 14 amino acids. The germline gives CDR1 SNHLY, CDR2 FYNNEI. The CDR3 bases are TGTGCCAGCATTGGGGCAGGGGGCTCCGGGGAGCTGTTTTTT. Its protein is CASIGAGGSGELFF.

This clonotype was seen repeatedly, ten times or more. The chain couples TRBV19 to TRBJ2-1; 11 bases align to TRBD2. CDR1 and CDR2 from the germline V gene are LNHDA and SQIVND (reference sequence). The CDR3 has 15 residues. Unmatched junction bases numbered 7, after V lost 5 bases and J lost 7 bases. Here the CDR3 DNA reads TGTGCCAGTAGTTTACTGACTAGCGGGGCAAATGAGCAGTTCTTC. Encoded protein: CASSLLTSGANEQFF.

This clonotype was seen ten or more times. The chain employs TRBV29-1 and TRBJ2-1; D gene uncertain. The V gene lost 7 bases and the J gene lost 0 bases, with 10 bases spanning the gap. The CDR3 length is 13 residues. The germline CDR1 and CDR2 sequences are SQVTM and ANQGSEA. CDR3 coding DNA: TGCAGCGGTTTGGGCGGCTCCTACAATGAGCAGTTCTTC. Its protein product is CSGLGGSYNEQFF.

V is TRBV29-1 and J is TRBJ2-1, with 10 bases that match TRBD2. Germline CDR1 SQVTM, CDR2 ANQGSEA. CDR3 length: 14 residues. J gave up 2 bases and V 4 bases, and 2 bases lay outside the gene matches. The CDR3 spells CSVAGLATYNEQFF. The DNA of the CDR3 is TGCAGCGTTGCGGGACTAGCGACCTACAATGAGCAGTTCTTC.

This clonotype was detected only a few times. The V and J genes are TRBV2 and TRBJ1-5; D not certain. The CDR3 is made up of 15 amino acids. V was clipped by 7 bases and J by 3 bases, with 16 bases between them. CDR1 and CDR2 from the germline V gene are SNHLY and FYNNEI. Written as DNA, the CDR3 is TGTGCCAGCACACCATCTGTATTATCCAATCAGCCCCAGCATTTT. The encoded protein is CASTPSVLSNQPQHF.

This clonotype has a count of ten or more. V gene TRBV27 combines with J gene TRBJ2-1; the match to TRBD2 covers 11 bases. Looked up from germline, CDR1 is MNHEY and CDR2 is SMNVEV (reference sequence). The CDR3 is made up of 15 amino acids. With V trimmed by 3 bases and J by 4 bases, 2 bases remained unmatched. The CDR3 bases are TGTGCCAGCAGTTTCACTAGCGGGAGATACAATGAGCAGTTCTTC. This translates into CASSFTSGRYNEQFF.

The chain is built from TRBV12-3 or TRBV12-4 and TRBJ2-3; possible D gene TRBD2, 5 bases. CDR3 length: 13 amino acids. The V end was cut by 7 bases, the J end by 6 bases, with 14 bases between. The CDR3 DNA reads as TGTGCCAGCACCTCGTATAGCGAGGATACGCAGTATTTT. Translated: CASTSYSEDTQYF.

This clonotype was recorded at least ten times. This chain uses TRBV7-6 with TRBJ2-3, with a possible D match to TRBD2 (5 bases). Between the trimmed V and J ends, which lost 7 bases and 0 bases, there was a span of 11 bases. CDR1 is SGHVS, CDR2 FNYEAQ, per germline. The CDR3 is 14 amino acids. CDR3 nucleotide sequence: TGTGCCAGCATCAGCGGAACTAGCACAGATACGCAGTATTTT. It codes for CASISGTSTDTQYF.

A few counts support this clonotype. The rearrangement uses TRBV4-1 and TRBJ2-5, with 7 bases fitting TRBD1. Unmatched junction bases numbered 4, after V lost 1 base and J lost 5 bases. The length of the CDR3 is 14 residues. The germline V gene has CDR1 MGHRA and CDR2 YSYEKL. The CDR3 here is CASSQGWDSETQYF. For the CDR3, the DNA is TGCGCCAGCAGCCAAGGATGGGACAGCGAGACCCAGTACTTC.

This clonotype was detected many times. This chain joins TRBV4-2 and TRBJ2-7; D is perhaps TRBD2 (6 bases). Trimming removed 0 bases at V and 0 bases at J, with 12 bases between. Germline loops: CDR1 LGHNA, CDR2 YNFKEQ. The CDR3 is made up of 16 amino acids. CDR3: CASSQELYGGSYEQYF. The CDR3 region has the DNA TGTGCCAGCAGCCAAGAACTCTACGGGGGCTCCTACGAGCAGTACTTC.

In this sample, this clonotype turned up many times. For the CDR3, the DNA is TGTGCCATCAGTGACCCTAGCAGTGAGCAGTTCTTC. Its protein product is CAISDPSSEQFF. The chain has TRBV10-3 and TRBJ2-1, with a possible D match to TRBD2 (5 bases). Germline-derived CDR1 and CDR2 are ENHRY and SYGVKD. Trimming took off 3 bases at V and 9 bases at J, with 9 bases between the two ends. This CDR3 is built from 12 residues.